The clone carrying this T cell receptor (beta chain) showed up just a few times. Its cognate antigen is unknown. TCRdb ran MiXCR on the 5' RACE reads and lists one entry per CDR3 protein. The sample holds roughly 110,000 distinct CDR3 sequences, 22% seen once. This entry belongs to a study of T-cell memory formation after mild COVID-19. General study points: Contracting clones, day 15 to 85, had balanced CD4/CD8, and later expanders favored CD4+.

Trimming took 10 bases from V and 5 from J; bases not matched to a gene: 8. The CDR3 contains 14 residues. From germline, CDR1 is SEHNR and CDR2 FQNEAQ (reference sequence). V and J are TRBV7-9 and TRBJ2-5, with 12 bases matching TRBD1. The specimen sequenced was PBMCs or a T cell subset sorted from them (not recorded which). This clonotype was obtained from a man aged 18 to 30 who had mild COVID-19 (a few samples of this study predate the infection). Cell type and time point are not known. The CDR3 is CATRGQGASETQYF. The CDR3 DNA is TGTGCCACACGGGGACAGGGGGCGTCGGAGACCCAGTACTTC.